This TCR beta chain comes out of a study of blood T cell repertoires in COVID-19. Clones were sequenced by immunoSEQ multiplex PCR, and TCRdb holds only the in-frame ones, with some missing. The table lists some 140,000 clones, approximately 85% of them singletons, with around 4.1% in the top ten. The CDR3 consists of 14 residues. Germline V gives CDR1 SNHLY, CDR2 FYNNEI. V was trimmed by 4 bases and J by 5 bases, leaving 12 bases between them. The TCR was taken from a human donor in a cohort sampled during active COVID-19. Sequencing used peripheral blood. The chain has TRBV2 and TRBJ1-5, with D possibly TRBD1 on 5 matching bases. CDR3 in amino acids: CASSADRSDQPQHF. The CDR3 DNA sequence: TGTGCCAGCAGTGCTGACAGAAGCGATCAGCCCCAGCATTTT. The whole variable domain, filled in from reference TRBV2 and TRBJ1-5, reads EPEVTQTPSHQVTQMGQEVILRCVPISNHLYFYWYRQILGQKVEFLVSFYNNEISEKSEIFDDQFSVERPDGSNFTLKIRSTKLEDSAMYFCASSADRSDQPQHFGDGTRLSIL.